This entry is about one T cell receptor (beta chain). The antigen is unknown. Since a much larger clone is just one base distant, this may be a read error. The CDR3 does not end in the conserved phenylalanine or tryptophan, so this is likely a read error. The sample is drawn from a study of T cells in Graves' hyperthyroidism and ophthalmopathy. About the research overall: Pretreatment peripheral blood was obtained at initial diagnosis.

Ophthalmopathy cases met thresholds of Clinical Activity Score at least 3, NOSPECS grade at least 4 and duration under 3 months. Lactation, pregnancy, other autoimmune disease or uncontrolled infection excluded patients. J was trimmed by 1 base and V by 6 bases; bases with no gene match: 7. The CDR3 loop spans 15 amino acids. General study findings and limits: Most thyroid clonotypes expanded above 0.001 appeared in blood too.

Researchers took RNA transcripts and amplified the TCR beta CDR3 regions from them. The HTBI primer set served for first-round RT-PCR of the TCR CDR3. One entry per CDR3 protein results from TCRdb running MiXCR on the multiplex PCR reads. The sample includes about 640,000 distinct CDR3 sequences, roughly 15% seen only once; the top ten take around an eighth. Sample: blood. This sequence originates from a woman between 45 and 65 years old with Graves' ophthalmopathy. This chain joins TRBV12-3 or TRBV12-4 and TRBJ2-3, with 7 bases aligning to TRBD2. DNA for the CDR3: TGTGCCAGCAGCAAGCTAGCGGAGGGCACAGATACGCAGTATTCT. This gives the protein CASSKLAEGTDTQYS.